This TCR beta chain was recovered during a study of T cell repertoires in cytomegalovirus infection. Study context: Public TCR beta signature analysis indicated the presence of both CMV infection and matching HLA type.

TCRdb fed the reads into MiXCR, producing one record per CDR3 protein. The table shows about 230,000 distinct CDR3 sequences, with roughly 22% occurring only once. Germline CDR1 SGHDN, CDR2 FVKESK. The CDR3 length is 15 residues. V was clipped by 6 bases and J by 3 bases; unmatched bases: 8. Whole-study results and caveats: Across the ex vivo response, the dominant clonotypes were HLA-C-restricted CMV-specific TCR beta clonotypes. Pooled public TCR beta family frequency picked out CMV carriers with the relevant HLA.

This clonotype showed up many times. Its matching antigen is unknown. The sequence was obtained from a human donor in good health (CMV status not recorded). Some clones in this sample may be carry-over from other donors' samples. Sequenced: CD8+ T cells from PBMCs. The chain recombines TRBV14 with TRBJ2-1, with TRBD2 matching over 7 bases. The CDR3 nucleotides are TGTGCCAGCAGTCACCTCGCGGGGGACTACAATGAGCAGTTCTTC. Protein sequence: CASSHLAGDYNEQFF.